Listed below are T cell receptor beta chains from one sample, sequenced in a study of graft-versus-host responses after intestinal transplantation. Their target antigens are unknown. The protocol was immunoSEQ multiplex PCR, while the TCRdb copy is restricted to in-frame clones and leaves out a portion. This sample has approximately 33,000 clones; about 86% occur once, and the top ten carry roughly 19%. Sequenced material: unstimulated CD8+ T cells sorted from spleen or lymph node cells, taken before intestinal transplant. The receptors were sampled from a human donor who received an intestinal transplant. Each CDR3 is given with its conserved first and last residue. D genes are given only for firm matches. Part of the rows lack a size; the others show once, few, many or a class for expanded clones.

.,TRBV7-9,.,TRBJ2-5,TGTGCCAGCAGCTTACCCGGGACCCCAGGGGCCCAGTACTTC,CASSLPGTPGAQYF
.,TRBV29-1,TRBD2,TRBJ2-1,TGCAGCGTTGAGGAGGGACTAGCGAGGCCCTTCGATGAGCAGTTCTTC,CSVEEGLARPFDEQFF
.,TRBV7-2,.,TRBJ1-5,TGTGCCAGCAGCCCCAGTGCAGGGCCGCGCAATCAGCCCCAGCATTTT,CASSPSAGPRNQPQHF
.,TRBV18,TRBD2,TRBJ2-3,TGTGCCAGCTCACCACGGATGGAGCGGGGGTACACAGATACGCAGTATTTT,CASSPRMERGYTDTQYF
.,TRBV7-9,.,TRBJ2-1,TGTGCCAGCAGCTTAGGCGGGACCTACAATGAGCAGTTCTTC,CASSLGGTYNEQFF
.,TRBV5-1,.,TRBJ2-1,TGCGCCAGCAGCCCTGGACACACCCAAGATGAGCAGTTCTTC,CASSPGHTQDEQFF
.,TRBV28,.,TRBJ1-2,TGTGCCAGCCTCAGGGGACGGGTTTATGGCTACACCTTC,CASLRGRVYGYTF
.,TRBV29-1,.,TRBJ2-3,TGCAGCGTCAGCCCAGGGGAGACGCAGTATTTT,CSVSPGETQYF
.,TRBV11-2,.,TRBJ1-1,TGTGCCAGCAGCTCTTGGAGTACGGTGAACACTGAAGCTTTCTTT,CASSSWSTVNTEAFF
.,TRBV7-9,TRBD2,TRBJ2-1,TGTGCCAGCAGCGACGGAACTAGCGGGAATGAGCAGTTCTTC,CASSDGTSGNEQFF
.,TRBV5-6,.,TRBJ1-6,TGTGCCAGCAGCTTGCCGACAGGCTATAATTCACCCCTCCACTTT,CASSLPTGYNSPLHF
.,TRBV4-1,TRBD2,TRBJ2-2,TGCGCCAGCACCCTGTCCGAGGCGGGGGGCCTCACCGGGGAGCTGTTTTTT,CASTLSEAGGLTGELFF
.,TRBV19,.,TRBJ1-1,TGTGCCAGTAGTTATGCCCCAGGCGACACTGAAGCTTTCTTT,CASSYAPGDTEAFF
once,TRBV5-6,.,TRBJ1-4,TGTGCCAGCAGCCCTAGCCTCCGTAATGAAAAACTGTTTTTT,CASSPSLRNEKLFF
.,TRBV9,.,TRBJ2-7,TGTGCCAGCAGCGTAGTGGGGGGACCCTACGAGCAGTACTTC,CASSVVGGPYEQYF
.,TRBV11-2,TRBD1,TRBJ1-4,TGTGCCAGCAGCTTATGGGCCGGACCGGGACAGACTAATGAAAAACTGTTTTTT,CASSLWAGPGQTNEKLFF
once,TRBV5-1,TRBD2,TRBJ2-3,TGCGCCAGCAGCGACCGCGAGCGGGGGGTTAGCAGGGGGACGCAGTATTTT,CASSDRERGVSRGTQYF
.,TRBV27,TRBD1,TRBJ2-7,TGTGCCAGCAGTTTCAGACAGGGGCTCGAGCAGTACTTC,CASSFRQGLEQYF
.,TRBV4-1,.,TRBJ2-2,TGCGCCAGCAGCCAGGGGCCCGGGGAGCTGTTTTTT,CASSQGPGELFF
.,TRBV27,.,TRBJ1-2,TGTGCCAGTGCGGCACTAGGGCTGACCTCCTATGGCTACACCTTC,CASAALGLTSYGYTF
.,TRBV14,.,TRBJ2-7,TGTGCCAGCAGCCAACCAACCGCGCCGGAGCAGTACTTC,CASSQPTAPEQYF
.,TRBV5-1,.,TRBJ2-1,TGCGCCAGCAGCTTGGGAGGGGAGCAGTTCTTC,CASSLGGEQFF
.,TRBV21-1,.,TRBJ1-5,TGTGCCAGCACCTCTAGGGCGGGGGCAGGCAGGTCCAATCAGCCCCAGCATTTT,CASTSRAGAGRSNQPQHF
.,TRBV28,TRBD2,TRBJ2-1,TGTGCCAGCAGCTCAGCGGGAACCTTCTACAATGAGCAGTTCTTC,CASSSAGTFYNEQFF
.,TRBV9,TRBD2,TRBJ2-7,TGTGCCGGCAGCGTAGGTTCTAGCGGGAACTTCTACGAGCAGTACTTC,CAGSVGSSGNFYEQYF
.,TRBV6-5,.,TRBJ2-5,TGTGCCAGCAGTTACTCGGGCAGCCAAGAGACCCAGTACTTC,CASSYSGSQETQYF
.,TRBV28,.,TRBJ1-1,TGTGCCAGCGGAACCGGGACAAGCCCCCCTGAAGCTTTCTTT,CASGTGTSPPEAFF
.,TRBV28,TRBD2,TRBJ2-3,TGTGCCAGCAGTTTCTGGCGGGGGGGCATAGATACGCAGTATTTT,CASSFWRGGIDTQYF
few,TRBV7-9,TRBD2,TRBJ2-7,TGTGCCAGCAGCCCCGGGACTAGCGGGAGGGGCCCCGCCGACGAGCAGTACTTC,CASSPGTSGRGPADEQYF
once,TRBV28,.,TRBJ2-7,TGTGCCAGCAGTCCGCCGGGACACACCTACGAGCAGTACTTC,CASSPPGHTYEQYF
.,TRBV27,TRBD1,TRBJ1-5,TGTGCCAGCAGTCTACGGGGACAGTCTACTTCAAATCAGCCCCAGCATTTT,CASSLRGQSTSNQPQHF
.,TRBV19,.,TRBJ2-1,TGTGCCAGTAGTATAGATCCTAGCTCCTACAATGAGCAGTTCTTC,CASSIDPSSYNEQFF
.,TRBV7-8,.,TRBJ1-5,TGTGCCAGCAGCTTAGCGCAGGGAAATCAGCCCCAGCATTTT,CASSLAQGNQPQHF
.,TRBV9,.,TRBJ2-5,TGTGCCAGCAGCGAGATCACTGGAGAGACCCAGTACTTC,CASSEITGETQYF
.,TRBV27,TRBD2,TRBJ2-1,TGTGCCAGCAGTTTACTAGCGGGAGGGATGGATGAGCAGTTCTTC,CASSLLAGGMDEQFF
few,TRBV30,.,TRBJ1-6,TGTGCCTGGGCCCCACTGAATAATTCACCCCTCCACTTT,CAWAPLNNSPLHF
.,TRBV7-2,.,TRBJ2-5,TGTGCCAGCAGTTTGCCGGGAGTAGAGACCCAGTACTTC,CASSLPGVETQYF
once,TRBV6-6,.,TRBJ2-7,TGTGCCAGCAGTTACGAACAGGGTTTCGAGCAGTACTTC,CASSYEQGFEQYF
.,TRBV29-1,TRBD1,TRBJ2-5,TGCAGCGTTGAACCTGTAACAGGGGGCAGGCAAGAGACCCAGTACTTC,CSVEPVTGGRQETQYF
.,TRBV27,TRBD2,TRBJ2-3,TGTGCCAGCAGCTCTTATCGGACTAGCGGCACAGATACGCAGTATTTT,CASSSYRTSGTDTQYF
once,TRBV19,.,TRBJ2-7,TGTGCCAGTAGTATAGTCGGGGAGTCCTACGAGCAGTACTTC,CASSIVGESYEQYF
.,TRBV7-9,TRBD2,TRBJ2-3,TGTGCCAGCAGCTTATTACGGGAGGGGGGCGCGGATACGCAGTATTTT,CASSLLREGGADTQYF
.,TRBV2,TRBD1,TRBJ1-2,TGTGCCAGCAGTGAATTCACAGGGGAGGATGGCTACACCTTC,CASSEFTGEDGYTF
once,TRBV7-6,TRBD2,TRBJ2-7,TGTGCCAGCAGCTTAGGGGGCGGGAGGGCCCTGGACGAGCAGTACTTC,CASSLGGGRALDEQYF